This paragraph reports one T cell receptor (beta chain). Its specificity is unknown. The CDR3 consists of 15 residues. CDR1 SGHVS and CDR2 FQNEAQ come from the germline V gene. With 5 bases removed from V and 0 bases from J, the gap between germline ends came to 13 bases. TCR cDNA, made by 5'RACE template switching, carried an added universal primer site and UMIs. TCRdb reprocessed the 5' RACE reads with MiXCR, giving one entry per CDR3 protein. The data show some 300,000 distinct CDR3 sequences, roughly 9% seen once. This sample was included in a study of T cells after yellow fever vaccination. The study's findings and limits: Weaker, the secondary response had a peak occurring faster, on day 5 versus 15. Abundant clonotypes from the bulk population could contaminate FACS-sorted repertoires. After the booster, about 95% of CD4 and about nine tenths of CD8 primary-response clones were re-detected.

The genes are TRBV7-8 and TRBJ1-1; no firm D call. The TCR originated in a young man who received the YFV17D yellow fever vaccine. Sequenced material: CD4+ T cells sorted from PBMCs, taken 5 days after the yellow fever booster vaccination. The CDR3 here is CASSPDGLLNTEAFF. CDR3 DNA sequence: TGTGCCAGCAGCCCGGACGGACTTCTGAACACTGAAGCTTTCTTT. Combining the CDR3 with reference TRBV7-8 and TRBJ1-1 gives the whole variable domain GAGVSQSPRYKVAKRGQDVALRCDPISGHVSLFWYQQALGQGPEFLTYFQNEAQLDKSGLPSDRFFAERPEGSVSTLKIQRTQQEDSAVYLCASSPDGLLNTEAFFGQGTRLTVV.